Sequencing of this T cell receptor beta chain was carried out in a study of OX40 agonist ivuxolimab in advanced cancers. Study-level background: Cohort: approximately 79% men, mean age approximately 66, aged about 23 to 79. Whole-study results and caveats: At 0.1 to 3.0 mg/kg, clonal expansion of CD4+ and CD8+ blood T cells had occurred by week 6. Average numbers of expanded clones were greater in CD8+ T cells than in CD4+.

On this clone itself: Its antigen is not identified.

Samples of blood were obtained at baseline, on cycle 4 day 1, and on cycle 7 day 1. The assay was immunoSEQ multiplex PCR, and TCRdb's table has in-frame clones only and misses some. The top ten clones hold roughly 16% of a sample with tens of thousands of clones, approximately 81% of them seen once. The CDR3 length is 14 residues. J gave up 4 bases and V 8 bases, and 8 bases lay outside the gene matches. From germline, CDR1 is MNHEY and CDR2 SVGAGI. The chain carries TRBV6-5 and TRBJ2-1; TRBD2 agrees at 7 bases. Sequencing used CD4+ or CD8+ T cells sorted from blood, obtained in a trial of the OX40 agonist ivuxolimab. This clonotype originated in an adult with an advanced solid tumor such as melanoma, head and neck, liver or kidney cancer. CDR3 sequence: CASWGGEGYNEQFF. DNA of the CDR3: TGTGCCAGCTGGGGGGGGGAAGGGTACAATGAGCAGTTCTTC.